Shown below are 29 T cell receptor beta chains from a single sample sequenced in a study of T cell responses to AZD1222 COVID-19 vaccine. TCRdb keeps only in-frame clones here, not all; method: immunoSEQ multiplex PCR. The data hold fewer than 120,000 clones, with about 90% observed a single time. Source: peripheral blood, taken 28 days after the second AZD1222 dose. These receptor sequences come from an adult who received the AZD1222 COVID-19 vaccine.

This chain connects TRBV11-2 to TRBJ1-2; 8 positions agree with TRBD1. Germline loops: CDR1 SGHAT, CDR2 FQNNGV. This CDR3 is 14 amino acids long. V shed 4 bases and J 7 bases; nucleotides not matched to a gene: 8. The CDR3 region is CASSSLTGTGGYTF. The DNA for the CDR3 is TGTGCCAGCAGCTCCTTGACAGGGACAGGTGGCTACACCTTC. The whole variable domain, remainder taken from reference TRBV11-2 and TRBJ1-2, is EAGVAQSPRYKIIEKRQSVAFWCNPISGHATLYWYQQILGQGPKLLIQFQNNGVVDDSQLPKDRFSAERLKGVDSTLKIQPAKLEDSAVYLCASSSLTGTGGYTFGSGTRLTVV.

The chain carries TRBV5-1 and TRBJ1-1; D not resolved. The CDR3 has 13 residues. Between the trimmed V and J ends, which lost 0 bases and 6 bases, there was a span of 9 bases. Germline V lookup: CDR1 SGHRS, CDR2 YFSETQ. The CDR3 protein is CASSLVGNSEAFF. The CDR3 DNA reads TGCGCCAGCAGCTTGGTAGGAAATTCTGAAGCTTTCTTT.

The V and J genes are TRBV5-4 and TRBJ2-2, with 10 positions matching TRBD2. The CDR3 totals 16 residues. V lost 3 bases, J lost 1 base, and 3 bases stayed unmatched. Germline CDR1 is SGHNT and CDR2 is YYREEE (reference sequence). The CDR3 loop reads CASSSVAGGNTGELFF. The CDR3 DNA is TGTGCCAGCAGCTCCGTAGCGGGGGGGAACACCGGGGAGCTGTTTTTT.

The V call is TRBV6-5, the J call TRBJ2-4, with 9 bases matching TRBD1. The germline CDR1 and CDR2 sequences are MNHEY and SVGAGI. V lost 6 bases to trimming and J lost 8 bases; unmatched junction nucleotides: 8. The CDR3 consists of 14 residues. The CDR3 DNA reads as TGTGCCAGCAGACCCGGGACAGGGTTTGACATTCAGTACTTC. Its protein is CASRPGTGFDIQYF.

The rearrangement links TRBV2 to TRBJ2-5; D is unclear. The germline V gene encodes CDR1 SNHLY and CDR2 FYNNEI. This CDR3 spans 13 amino acids. V was trimmed by 2 bases and J by 3 bases, leaving 7 bases between them. The chain's CDR3 is CASSELGEETQYF. DNA for the CDR3: TGTGCCAGCAGTGAACTAGGAGAAGAGACCCAGTACTTC.

The chain combines TRBV6-5 with TRBJ1-1; D gene ambiguous. Trimming stripped 6 bases from V and 1 base from J, with 9 bases between. The CDR3 is 13 amino acids. CDR1 is MNHEY, CDR2 SVGAGI, per germline. The DNA of the CDR3 is TGTGCCAGCAGGACGTCAGGGAACACTGAAGCTTTCTTT. Amino acid sequence: CASRTSGNTEAFF.

J is TRBJ1-5 and V is TRBV6-5; no clear D. This CDR3 has 15 amino acids. Germline V gene lookup returns CDR1 MNHEY and CDR2 SVGAGI. V was cut by 6 bases and J by 4 bases, with 16 bases left in between. The CDR3 DNA is TGTGCCAGCAGACCATCCGGGCTCAGTAATCAGCCCCAGCATTTT. It specifies CASRPSGLSNQPQHF.

The chain couples TRBV24-1 to TRBJ2-1; maybe TRBD2 (5 bases). This CDR3 is built from 13 residues. Germline V gene lookup returns CDR1 KGHDR and CDR2 SFDVKD. The V and J ends lost 6 bases and 4 bases respectively, with 9 bases between them. The CDR3 reads CATSHSEYNEQFF. The CDR3 coding sequence is TGTGCCACCAGTCATAGCGAGTACAATGAGCAGTTCTTC.

J is TRBJ2-7 and V is TRBV10-3; 7 nucleotides line up with TRBD2. The CDR3 runs to 14 residues. The J segment lost 3 bases and the V segment lost 4 bases, leaving 6 bases of the junction unmatched. Germline V gene lookup returns CDR1 ENHRY and CDR2 SYGVKD. The DNA for the CDR3 is TGTGCCATCAGTGTGGTACTAGCGAGCTACGAGCAGTACTTC. As protein: CAISVVLASYEQYF.

The J gene is TRBJ2-7, the V gene TRBV6-5; unclear D gene. Deletions cut 6 bases from V and 1 base from J, with 4 bases between. In germline, CDR1 is MNHEY, CDR2 SVGAGI. The length of the CDR3 is 11 residues. The CDR3 region is CASRQSYEQYF. The CDR3 region has the DNA TGTGCCAGCAGACAGTCCTACGAGCAGTACTTC.

V is TRBV4-1 and J is TRBJ2-7; 8 bases map to TRBD1. V was pared by 2 bases and J by 3 bases, with 6 bases of the junction left unmatched. This CDR3 contains 15 residues. Per germline, CDR1 MGHRA and CDR2 YSYEKL. Here the CDR3 reads CASSQLQGAGYEQYF. In DNA, the CDR3 is TGCGCCAGCAGCCAACTTCAGGGGGCGGGCTACGAGCAGTACTTC.

The rearrangement joins TRBV6-6 to TRBJ1-5, with D perhaps TRBD1 (5 bases). Germline CDR1 reads MNHNY; CDR2 reads SVGAGI (reference sequence). The V gene lost 0 bases and the J gene lost 4 bases, with 13 bases spanning the gap. CDR3 size: 16 residues. The CDR3 loop is CASSYSTGQGNQPQHF. The DNA for the CDR3 is TGTGCCAGCAGTTACTCAACGGGGCAAGGGAATCAGCCCCAGCATTTT.

The rearrangement uses TRBV7-9 and TRBJ2-2; maybe TRBD2 (6 bases). V lost 2 bases and J 8 bases, leaving 21 bases between the germline ends. The CDR3 is made up of 17 amino acids. Per germline, CDR1 SEHNR and CDR2 FQNEAQ (reference sequence). The CDR3 nucleotides read TGTGCCAGCAGCTTACCGTTAGCGGACTACACTGCTGGGGAGCTGTTTTTT. Protein: CASSLPLADYTAGELFF.

With respect to this clone: This CDR3 is also generated by other DNA sequences in the sample. The chain employs TRBV27 and TRBJ2-7, with D uncertain. Trimming shortened V by 3 bases and J by 5 bases, and 5 bases separated the two germline ends. CDR3 length: 11 residues. Germline assignment: CDR1 MNHEY and CDR2 SMNVEV (reference sequence). The CDR3 is CASSFGHEQYF. In DNA form, the CDR3 reads TGTGCCAGCAGTTTCGGACACGAGCAGTACTTC.

The chain carries TRBV5-6 and TRBJ1-2, with unresolved D. This CDR3 is built from 11 residues. V was trimmed by 3 bases and J by 8 bases, leaving 8 bases between them. Per germline, CDR1 SGHDT and CDR2 YYEEEE. The DNA of the CDR3 is TGTGCCAGCAGCTCGGGAGAGGGCTACACCTTC. Amino acids: CASSSGEGYTF.

The rearrangement joins TRBV6-5 to TRBJ1-4, with D possibly matching TRBD1 (6 bases). This CDR3 is 15 amino acids long. The germline CDR1 and CDR2 sequences are MNHEY and SVGAGI. Deletions cut 6 bases from V and 4 bases from J, with 15 bases between. The DNA for the CDR3 is TGTGCCAGCAGATTGACAGGCTCCAATAATGAAAAACTGTTTTTT. It is translated as CASRLTGSNNEKLFF.

The chain combines TRBV2 with TRBJ1-5; the D is unclear. Germline-derived CDR1 and CDR2 are SNHLY and FYNNEI. The CDR3 loop spans 13 amino acids. Deletions cut 8 bases from V and 0 bases from J, with 8 bases between. The chain's CDR3 is CASGLYSNQPQHF. CDR3 sequence (DNA): TGTGCCAGCGGGCTATATAGCAATCAGCCCCAGCATTTT.

The chain recombines TRBV5-1 with TRBJ2-2; 7 nucleotides line up with TRBD1. This CDR3 is built from 16 residues. The J segment lost 6 bases and the V segment lost 3 bases, leaving 11 bases of the junction unmatched. Germline CDR1 and CDR2: SGHRS and YFSETQ. CDR3 protein: CASSSRGPATPGELFF. The CDR3, as DNA: TGCGCCAGCAGCTCGAGGGGGCCGGCTACACCCGGGGAGCTGTTTTTT. Supplemented by reference TRBV5-1 and TRBJ2-2, the full variable domain reads KAGVTQTPRYLIKTRGQQVTLSCSPISGHRSVSWYQQTPGQGLQFLFEYFSETQRNKGNFPGRFSGRQFSNSRSEMNVSTLELGDSALYLCASSSRGPATPGELFFGEGSRLTVL.

This clone occurred once. This chain uses TRBV28 with TRBJ1-2, with D perhaps matching TRBD1 (6 bases). V shed 6 bases and J shed 8 bases, with 16 bases lying between them. The CDR3 has 13 residues. CDR1 is MDHEN and CDR2 is SYDVKM in the germline V gene. The CDR3 here is CASSGKRGLGYTF. The CDR3 nucleotides read TGTGCCAGCAGCGGAAAGCGGGGGCTGGGCTACACCTTC.

The V and J genes are TRBV30 and TRBJ1-6; possibly TRBD1 for D (5 bases). V was trimmed by 5 bases and J by 6 bases, leaving 14 bases between them. The CDR3 is made up of 14 amino acids. CDR1 is GTSNPN and CDR2 is SVGIG in the germline V gene (reference sequence). CDR3 residues: CAWDETGTNSPLHF. CDR3 coding DNA: TGTGCCTGGGATGAGACGGGGACTAATTCACCCCTCCACTTT. The full variable domain, with the rest looked up from reference TRBV30 and TRBJ1-6, is SQTIHQWPATLVQPVGSPLSLECTVEGTSNPNLYWYRQAAGRGLQLLFYSVGIGQISSEVPQNLSASRPQDRQFILSSKKLLLSDSGFYLCAWDETGTNSPLHFGNGTRLTVT.

The chain has TRBV27 and TRBJ1-2; possibly TRBD1 for D (6 bases). Germline values: CDR1 MNHEY, CDR2 SMNVEV (reference sequence). The CDR3 extends over 14 amino acids. The V end lost 6 bases, the J end lost 7 bases, and 18 bases lay between the germline ends. CDR3 region: CASRMDRLDSGYTF. CDR3 bases: TGTGCCAGCAGAATGGACAGATTGGATAGTGGCTACACCTTC.

The chain links TRBV23-1 to TRBJ2-5; the D call may be TRBD1 or TRBD2 (5 bases each). TRBV23-1 is assigned to the ORF class and has an uncertain function. This CDR3 contains 16 residues. Deletions cut 2 bases from V and 1 base from J, with 14 bases between. CDR3 region: CASSQSEGPLQETQYF. CDR3 nucleotides: TGCGCCAGCAGTCAAAGTGAGGGGCCGCTCCAAGAGACCCAGTACTTC.

J is TRBJ1-5 and V is TRBV6-5, with 11 bases lining up with TRBD1. The CDR3 length is 15 residues. Germline trimming cut 6 bases from V and 4 bases from J; bases unmatched to any gene: 5. CDR1 MNHEY and CDR2 SVGAGI come from the germline V gene. CDR3 residues: CASSRDRGWNQPQHF. The CDR3 DNA reads TGTGCCAGCAGCCGGGACAGGGGGTGGAATCAGCCCCAGCATTTT.

Many counts were recorded for this clone. This chain joins TRBV19 and TRBJ2-1; D is unresolved. Per germline, CDR1 LNHDA and CDR2 SQIVND (reference sequence). The CDR3 consists of 12 residues. With 3 bases removed from V and 3 bases from J, the gap between germline ends came to 3 bases. Here the CDR3 DNA reads TGTGCCAGTAGTATCAGCTACAATGAGCAGTTCTTC. This sequence encodes CASSISYNEQFF.

The CDR3 sequence: CASTFRTSGTQETQYF. CDR3 DNA: TGTGCCAGCACTTTCCGGACTAGCGGAACCCAAGAGACCCAGTACTTC. The chain carries TRBV18 and TRBJ2-5, with 10 nucleotides matching TRBD2. Unmatched junction bases numbered 10, after V lost 8 bases and J lost 1 base. CDR1 is KGHSH, CDR2 LQKENI, per germline. The CDR3 has 16 amino acids.

The chain couples TRBV5-1 to TRBJ2-7, with 7 bases fitting TRBD1. The J segment lost 2 bases and the V segment lost 4 bases, leaving 9 bases of the junction unmatched. The CDR3 has 15 residues. Germline CDR1 reads SGHRS; CDR2 reads YFSETQ. CDR3 in DNA: TGCGCCAGCAGCGCCCGGGACAGTGGACCCTACGAGCAGTACTTC. Translation: CASSARDSGPYEQYF.

Here the CDR3 reads CASEQRYNEQFF. As DNA, the CDR3 is TGTGCCAGCGAACAGAGGTACAATGAGCAGTTCTTC. The chain recombines TRBV2 with TRBJ2-1; D gene uncertain. The V end was cut by 8 bases, the J end by 4 bases, with 9 bases between. The CDR3 runs 12 residues. The V gene's germline CDR1 is SNHLY and CDR2 FYNNEI.

The chain uses TRBV4-1 and TRBJ2-3; D is perhaps TRBD2 (5 bases). The ends were cut back, 0 bases at V and 3 bases at J, with 13 bases in the middle. This CDR3 contains 16 residues. The germline V gene has CDR1 MGHRA and CDR2 YSYEKL. The CDR3 region has the DNA TGCGCCAGCAGCCAAGATCCTCGCCCGGGGACAGATACGCAGTATTTT. It yields the protein CASSQDPRPGTDTQYF.

This clone has a single count. The chain joins TRBV2 to TRBJ2-7, with D tentatively TRBD1 (6 bases). This CDR3 is built from 14 residues. The germline V gene encodes CDR1 SNHLY and CDR2 FYNNEI. Between the trimmed V and J ends, which lost 2 bases and 2 bases, there was a span of 10 bases. CDR3 nucleotides: TGTGCCAGCAGTGAACTCAGGGGCCCCTACGAGCAGTACTTC. Translated: CASSELRGPYEQYF.